This T cell receptor (beta chain) was observed in a study of control samples from healthy donors and cancer patients. V shed 0 bases, J shed 2 bases, and the junction held 5 bases outside the gene matches. Germline values: CDR1 LGHNA, CDR2 YSLEER. CDR3 size: 16 residues. Produced via immunoSEQ multiplex PCR; TCRdb's table is partial and in-frame only. The table shows about 120,000 clones, with about 95% occurring only once. This receptor was identified in a young man in good health. Material: blood. The chain employs TRBV4-3 and TRBJ2-3; 7 bases fit TRBD2. CDR3 bases: TGCGCCAGCAGCCAAGATGGGGGGGACCACACAGATACGCAGTATTTT. Its translation: CASSQDGGDHTDTQYF.